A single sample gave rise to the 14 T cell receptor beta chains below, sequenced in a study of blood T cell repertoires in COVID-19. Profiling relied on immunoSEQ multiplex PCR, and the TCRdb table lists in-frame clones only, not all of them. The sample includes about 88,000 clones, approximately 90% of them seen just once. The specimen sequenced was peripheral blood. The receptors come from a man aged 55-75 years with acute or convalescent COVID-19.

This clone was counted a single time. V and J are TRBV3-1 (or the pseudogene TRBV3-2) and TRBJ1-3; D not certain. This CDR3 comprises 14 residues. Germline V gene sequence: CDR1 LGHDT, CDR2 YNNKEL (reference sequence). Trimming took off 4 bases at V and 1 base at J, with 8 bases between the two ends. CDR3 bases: TGTGCCAGCAGCCCTGAGGCATCTGGAAACACCATATATTTT. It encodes CASSPEASGNTIYF.

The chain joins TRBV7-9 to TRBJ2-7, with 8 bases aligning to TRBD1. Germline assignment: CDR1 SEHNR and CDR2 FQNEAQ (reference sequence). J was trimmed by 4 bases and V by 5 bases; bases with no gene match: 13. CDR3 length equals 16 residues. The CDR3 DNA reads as TGTGCCAGCAGCCGCGACGAACAGGGGGATAATTACGAGCAGTACTTC. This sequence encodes CASSRDEQGDNYEQYF.

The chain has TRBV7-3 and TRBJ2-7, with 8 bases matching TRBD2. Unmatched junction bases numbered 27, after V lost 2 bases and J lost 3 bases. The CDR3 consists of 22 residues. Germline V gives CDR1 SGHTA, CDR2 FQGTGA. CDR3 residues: CASSLVRPSGGVTATPYYEQYF. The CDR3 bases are TGTGCCAGCAGCTTAGTTCGCCCCTCGGGGGGGGTTACAGCAACACCCTACTACGAGCAGTACTTC.

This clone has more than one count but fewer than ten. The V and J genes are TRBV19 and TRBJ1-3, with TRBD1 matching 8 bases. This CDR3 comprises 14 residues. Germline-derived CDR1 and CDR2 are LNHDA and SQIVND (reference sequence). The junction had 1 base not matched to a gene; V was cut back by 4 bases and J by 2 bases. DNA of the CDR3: TGTGCCAGTAGTACGGACAGGGCTGGAAACACCATATATTTT. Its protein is CASSTDRAGNTIYF.

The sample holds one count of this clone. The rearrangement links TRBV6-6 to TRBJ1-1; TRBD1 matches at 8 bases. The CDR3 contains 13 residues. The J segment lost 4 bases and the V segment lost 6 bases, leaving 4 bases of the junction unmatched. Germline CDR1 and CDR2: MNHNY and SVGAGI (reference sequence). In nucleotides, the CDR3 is TGTGCCAGCAGCAGGACAGGGACCACTGAAGCTTTCTTT. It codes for CASSRTGTTEAFF.

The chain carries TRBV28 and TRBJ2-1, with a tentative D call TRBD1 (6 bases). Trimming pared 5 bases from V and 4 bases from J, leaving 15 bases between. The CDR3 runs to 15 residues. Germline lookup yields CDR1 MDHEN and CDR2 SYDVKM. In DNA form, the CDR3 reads TGTGCCAGCAGTCTCAGGGACAAAACATACAATGAGCAGTTCTTC. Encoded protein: CASSLRDKTYNEQFF.

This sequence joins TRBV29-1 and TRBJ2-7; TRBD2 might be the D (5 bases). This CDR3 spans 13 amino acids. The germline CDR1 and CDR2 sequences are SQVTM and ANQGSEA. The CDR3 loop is CSFRGPPTYEQYF. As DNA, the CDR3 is TGCAGTTTCCGAGGGCCCCCAACCTACGAGCAGTACTTC.

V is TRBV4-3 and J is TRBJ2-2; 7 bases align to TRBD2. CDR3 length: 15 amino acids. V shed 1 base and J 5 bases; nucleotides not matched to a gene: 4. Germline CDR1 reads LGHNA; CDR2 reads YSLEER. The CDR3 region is CASSQGLARTGELFF. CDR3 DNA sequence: TGCGCCAGCAGCCAAGGACTAGCACGGACCGGGGAGCTGTTTTTT.

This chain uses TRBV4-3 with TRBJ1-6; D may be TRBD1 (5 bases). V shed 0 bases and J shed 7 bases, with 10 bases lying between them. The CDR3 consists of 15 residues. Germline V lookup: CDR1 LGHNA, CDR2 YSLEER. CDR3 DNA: TGCGCCAGCAGCCAAGACGGGGGTAGAAATTCACCCCTCCACTTT. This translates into CASSQDGGRNSPLHF.

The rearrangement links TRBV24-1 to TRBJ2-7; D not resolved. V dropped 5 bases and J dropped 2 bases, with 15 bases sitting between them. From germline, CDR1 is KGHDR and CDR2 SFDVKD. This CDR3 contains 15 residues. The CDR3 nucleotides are TGTGCCACCAGTGCTTCTACTCCCCCAACCTACGAGCAGTACTTC. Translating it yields CATSASTPPTYEQYF.

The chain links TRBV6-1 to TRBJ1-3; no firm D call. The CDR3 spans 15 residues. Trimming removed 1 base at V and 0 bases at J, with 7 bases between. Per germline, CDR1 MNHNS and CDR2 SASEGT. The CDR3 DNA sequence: TGTGCCAGCAGTGAAGTCCTGTACTCTGGAAACACCATATATTTT. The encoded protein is CASSEVLYSGNTIYF.

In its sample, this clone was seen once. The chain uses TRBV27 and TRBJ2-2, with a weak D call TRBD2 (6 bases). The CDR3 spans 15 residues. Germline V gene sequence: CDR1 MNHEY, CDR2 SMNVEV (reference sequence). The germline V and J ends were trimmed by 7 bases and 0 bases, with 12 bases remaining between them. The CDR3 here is CASKLLAPNTGELFF. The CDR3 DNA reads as TGTGCCAGCAAACTACTAGCACCGAACACCGGGGAGCTGTTTTTT.

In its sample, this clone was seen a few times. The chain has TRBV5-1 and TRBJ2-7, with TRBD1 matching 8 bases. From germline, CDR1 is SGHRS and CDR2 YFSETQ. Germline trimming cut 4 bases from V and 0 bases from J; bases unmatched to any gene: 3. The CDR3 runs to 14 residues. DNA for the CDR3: TGCGCCAGCAGCCGACAGGGGCGCTCCTACGAGCAGTACTTC. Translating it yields CASSRQGRSYEQYF. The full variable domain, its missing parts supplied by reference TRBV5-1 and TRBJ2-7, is KAGVTQTPRYLIKTRGQQVTLSCSPISGHRSVSWYQQTPGQGLQFLFEYFSETQRNKGNFPGRFSGRQFSNSRSEMNVSTLELGDSALYLCASSRQGRSYEQYFGPGTRLTVT.

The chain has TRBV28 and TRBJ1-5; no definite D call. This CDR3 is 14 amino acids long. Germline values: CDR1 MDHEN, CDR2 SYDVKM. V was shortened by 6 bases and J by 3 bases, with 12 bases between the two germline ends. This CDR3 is CASSPVTPNQPQHF. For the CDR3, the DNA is TGTGCCAGCAGCCCTGTGACACCCAATCAGCCCCAGCATTTT.